One and the same sample provided the 12 T cell receptor beta chains below, sequenced in a study of blood T cells in healthy people across ages. The use of a sample-barcoded 5' primer and a J-beta primer mix characterized a second PCR of about 7 to 12 cycles. TCRdb independently ran MiXCR on the 5' RACE reads; one entry per CDR3 protein. The profile shows approximately 690,000 distinct CDR3 sequences, under 70% of them singletons. The sample taken for sequencing was blood. Source of these receptors: a man aged 60-69 years in good health.

The chain links TRBV7-2 to TRBJ1-6, with D hard to call. CDR3 length: 13 amino acids. Per the germline V gene, CDR1 is SGHTA and CDR2 is FQGNSA. V lost 2 bases and J 11 bases, leaving 10 bases between the germline ends. CDR3 residues: CASSLQERAPLHF. The CDR3 DNA reads TGTGCCAGCAGCTTACAGGAACGGGCACCCCTCCACTTT.

The chain employs TRBV15 and TRBJ1-6; D ambiguous. The CDR3 is 17 residues long. CDR1 and CDR2 from the germline V gene are LNHNV and YYDKDF (reference sequence). Trimming shortened V by 5 bases and J by 3 bases, and 17 bases separated the two germline ends. The CDR3 spells CATSSRSGSVYNSPLHF. In DNA form, the CDR3 reads TGTGCCACCAGCTCGCGTTCCGGGTCGGTCTATAATTCACCCCTCCACTTT. The whole variable domain, remainder taken from reference TRBV15 and TRBJ1-6, is DAMVIQNPRYQVTQFGKPVTLSCSQTLNHNVMYWYQQKSSQAPKLLFHYYDKDFNNEADTPDNFQSRRPNTSFCFLDIRSPGLGDTAMYLCATSSRSGSVYNSPLHFGNGTRLTVT.

This clonotype was observed a handful of times. In DNA, the CDR3 is TGCAGCGTTGAAACAGGGGGCGGGGAGACCCAGTACTTC. Its protein is CSVETGGGETQYF. This chain uses TRBV29-1 with TRBJ2-5, with TRBD1 identical over 9 bases. Germline values: CDR1 SQVTM, CDR2 ANQGSEA. The trim removed 2 bases at V and 5 bases at J, leaving 3 bases unmatched. The CDR3 loop spans 13 amino acids.

The rearrangement uses TRBV7-2 and TRBJ2-1; 7 positions match TRBD2. The J call may be wrong; the DNA end is better matched by TRBJ2-7. Per the germline V gene, CDR1 is SGHTA and CDR2 is FQGNSA. The CDR3 runs 15 residues. The CDR3 bases are TGTGCCAGCACCCTCGGGACTACTTCCTACAATGAGCAGTACTTC. Translated, it gives CASTLGTTSYNEQYF.

This clonotype was seen a single time. A single base separates this from a much larger clone, so it may be a read error. This sequence joins TRBV7-6 and TRBJ2-3, with D perhaps TRBD2 (7 bases). Trimming cost V 6 bases and J 7 bases, with 17 bases left between them. The CDR3 runs to 14 residues. Germline loops: CDR1 SGHVS, CDR2 FNYEAQ. The CDR3 sequence: CASRGGGLTNTQYF. DNA of the CDR3: TGTGCCAGCAGAGGGGGGGGCCTTACAAATACGCAGTATTTT.

The rearrangement joins TRBV4-2 to TRBJ2-1; the D gene is possibly TRBD1 (5 bases). Trimming removed 0 bases from V and 3 bases from J, with 12 bases in between. Germline CDR1 LGHNA, CDR2 YNFKEQ. This CDR3 region has 16 residues. CDR3 nucleotides: TGTGCCAGCAGCCAAGATCCCCGTAGGGGCTACAATGAGCAGTTCTTC. It encodes CASSQDPRRGYNEQFF.

The chain has TRBV11-2 and TRBJ2-5; no firm D call. The CDR3 has 16 amino acids. Germline V CDR1 and CDR2: SGHAT, FQNNGV. The V and J ends lost 8 bases and 5 bases respectively, with 24 bases between them. CDR3 amino acids: CASCQGLQMGGETQYF. CDR3 bases: TGTGCCAGCTGCCAAGGCCTTCAAATGGGTGGTGAGACCCAGTACTTC.

The CDR3, as DNA: TGCAGTGCTAGAGATACGGGGGTCTTCGGCTACACCTTC. Translation gives CSARDTGVFGYTF. This chain joins TRBV20-1 and TRBJ1-2; TRBD1 is a possible D gene (5 bases). Germline V lookup: CDR1 DFQATT, CDR2 SNEGSKA (reference sequence). V lost 0 bases, J lost 8 bases, and 13 bases lay in between. This CDR3 has 13 amino acids.

This clonotype was recorded at least ten times. The J gene is TRBJ2-3, the V gene TRBV5-4, with D possibly matching TRBD2 (5 bases). The V end lost 2 bases, the J end lost 2 bases, and 9 bases lay between the germline ends. The CDR3 contains 14 residues. The germline V gene encodes CDR1 SGHNT and CDR2 YYREEE (reference sequence). The CDR3 loop is CASSLGGFTDTQYF. The CDR3 nucleotides read TGTGCCAGCAGCTTAGGAGGATTCACAGATACGCAGTATTTT.

This clonotype has just a few counts. The CDR3 DNA reads as TGCAGTGCTAGACTAGCCGAAGAGACCCAGTACTTC. It encodes CSARLAEETQYF. V and J are TRBV20-1 and TRBJ2-5, with a possible D match to TRBD2 (5 bases). Trimming left V 2 bases short and J 3 bases short, with 7 bases between. CDR3 length equals 12 residues. The germline gives CDR1 DFQATT, CDR2 SNEGSKA (reference sequence).

This clonotype was counted only a few times. This chain uses TRBV10-2 with TRBJ2-7, with D possibly matching TRBD1 (6 bases). The V end lost 2 bases, the J end lost 7 bases, and 15 bases lay between the germline ends. Germline V gene data show CDR1 as WSHSY and CDR2 as SAAADI. The CDR3 spans 14 residues. The CDR3 sequence: CASSEVRGSGEQYF. CDR3 DNA sequence: TGCGCCAGCAGTGAGGTTAGGGGGAGTGGAGAGCAGTACTTC.

This clonotype was seen ten or more times. For the CDR3, the DNA is TGCAGTGCTACCAACTTAGCGGGGAGGAGCACAGATACGCAGTATTTT. It is translated as CSATNLAGRSTDTQYF. V usage is TRBV20-1 and J usage is TRBJ2-3; 8 nucleotides line up with TRBD2. Trimming removed 4 bases from V and 0 bases from J; junction bases left unmatched: 9. The CDR3 contains 16 residues. The germline V gene encodes CDR1 DFQATT and CDR2 SNEGSKA (reference sequence).